This entry concerns a single TCR beta chain. With 7 bases removed from V and 7 bases from J, the gap between germline ends came to 16 bases. This CDR3 is 13 amino acids long. Germline V gene data show CDR1 as SNHLY and CDR2 as FYNNEI. Per the study methods: Researchers report that nucleated cell counts were estimated from reference gene primer amplification. TCRdb's copy holds only in-frame clones and misses some; the assay was immunoSEQ multiplex PCR. V and J calls plus clone size are reproduced from that table; the DNA served to infer D and trimming. This table holds approximately 68,000 clones, more than 75% found once. This entry comes from a study of blood T cell repertoires in COVID-19. Study in general: Researchers got acute and convalescent COVID-19 samples from the United States, Italy and Spain. T cells, B-cell-depleted T cells, or PBMCs provided the cDNA or gDNA that served as material.

The chain recombines TRBV2 with TRBJ2-5; TRBD2 is a possible D gene (5 bases). The TCR was taken from a human donor in a cohort sampled during active COVID-19. Material: peripheral blood. The CDR3 sequence: CASIGDSSGTQYF. The CDR3 DNA reads TGTGCCAGCATCGGGGATAGTTCGGGGACCCAGTACTTC.